This T cell receptor beta chain was identified during a study of T cell changes during pregnancy in multiple sclerosis. Assay used: immunoSEQ multiplex PCR; TCRdb lists only in-frame clones, some missing. Among some 39,000 clones listed, approximately 90% were seen once. The sequence came from a female donor in good health, enrolled as a control in a pregnancy study. Specimen: CD4+ T cells from peripheral blood mononuclear cells, collected in the second trimester of pregnancy.

The CDR3 nucleotides are TGTGCCAGCAGCCTAGGGACAGGGGGTCCCGGGGAGCTGTTTTTT. Translation gives CASSLGTGGPGELFF. The chain is built from TRBV28 and TRBJ2-2; 11 bases agree with TRBD1. The V gene end was trimmed by 6 bases and the J gene end by 6 bases; junction bases not matched to a gene: 6. The CDR3 totals 15 residues. Germline lookup yields CDR1 MDHEN and CDR2 SYDVKM. Complete variable domain (other parts from reference TRBV28 and TRBJ2-2): DVKVTQSSRYLVKRTGEKVFLECVQDMDHENMFWYRQDPGLGLRLIYFSYDVKMKEKGDIPEGYSVSREKKERFSLILESASTNQTSMYLCASSLGTGGPGELFFGEGSRLTVL.